A selection of T cell receptor beta chains follows, all from one sample in a study of blood T cell repertoires in COVID-19. The method was immunoSEQ multiplex PCR; TCRdb's version includes in-frame clones alone and lacks a portion of them. The sample lists roughly 250,000 clones; around 85% were seen once. Input material: PBMCs or T cells enriched from blood (not recorded which). The origin of the receptors is a woman between 45 and 60 years old who had recovered from COVID-19. CDR3s include the opening cysteine and the closing phenylalanine or tryptophan. The D gene is left open where the match is weak. Clone size is stated in some rows and not others, as once, few, many or a class when expanded.

J gene: TRBJ2-7; D gene: TRBD1; clone size: .; V gene: TRBV19; CDR3 protein: CASSSQGDRRYEQYF; CDR3 DNA: TGTGCCAGTAGTAGTCAGGGGGACAGGAGGTACGAGCAGTACTTC
J gene: TRBJ1-2; D gene: TRBD1; clone size: .; V gene: TRBV7-9; CDR3 protein: CASSLAGGLTRNYGYTF; CDR3 DNA: TGTGCCAGCAGCTTAGCAGGGGGCCTCACTCGTAACTATGGCTACACCTTC
J gene: TRBJ1-3; D gene: .; clone size: .; V gene: TRBV12-3/TRBV12-4; CDR3 protein: CATHASSGNTIYF; CDR3 DNA: TGTGCCACCCACGCGTCCTCTGGAAACACCATATATTTT
J gene: TRBJ1-2; D gene: .; clone size: .; V gene: TRBV27; CDR3 protein: CASSPSASHGYTF; CDR3 DNA: TGTGCCAGCAGTCCCAGCGCCAGTCATGGCTACACCTTC
J gene: TRBJ2-3; D gene: TRBD2; clone size: .; V gene: TRBV5-5; CDR3 protein: CASILAGVVDTQYF; CDR3 DNA: TGTGCCAGCATACTAGCGGGAGTTGTAGATACGCAGTATTTT
J gene: TRBJ2-7; D gene: .; clone size: .; V gene: TRBV27; CDR3 protein: CASISPDRQQYF; CDR3 DNA: TGTGCCAGCATCTCACCGGACAGACAGCAGTACTTC
J gene: TRBJ2-3; D gene: TRBD2; clone size: once; V gene: TRBV5-6; CDR3 protein: CASSLRSGSGRDTQYF; CDR3 DNA: TGTGCCAGCAGCTTGCGTAGCGGGAGTGGTAGAGATACGCAGTATTTT
J gene: TRBJ1-3; D gene: .; clone size: .; V gene: TRBV30; CDR3 protein: CAWVSGGRNTIYF; CDR3 DNA: TGTGCCTGGGTTAGCGGGGGTAGAAACACCATATATTTT
J gene: TRBJ2-1; D gene: TRBD2; clone size: .; V gene: TRBV6-2/TRBV6-3; CDR3 protein: CASSLLSVLAGENEQFF; CDR3 DNA: TGTGCCAGCAGTTTGTTAAGTGTCCTAGCGGGAGAGAATGAGCAGTTCTTC
J gene: TRBJ1-3; D gene: .; clone size: few; V gene: TRBV5-6; CDR3 protein: CASSRGLSSGNTIYF; CDR3 DNA: TGTGCCAGCAGCAGGGGACTGTCCTCTGGAAACACCATATATTTT
J gene: TRBJ2-2; D gene: .; clone size: .; V gene: TRBV6-4; CDR3 protein: CASSDKISTGELFF; CDR3 DNA: TGTGCCAGCAGTGACAAAATCAGCACCGGGGAGCTGTTTTTT
J gene: TRBJ2-1; D gene: TRBD2; clone size: .; V gene: TRBV10-3; CDR3 protein: CAISVGLAGGYNEQFF; CDR3 DNA: TGTGCCATCAGTGTGGGACTAGCGGGGGGATACAATGAGCAGTTCTTC
J gene: TRBJ2-2; D gene: TRBD1; clone size: .; V gene: TRBV15; CDR3 protein: CATSRARQGSSGELFF; CDR3 DNA: TGTGCCACCAGCAGAGCCCGACAGGGCTCGAGCGGGGAGCTGTTTTTT
J gene: TRBJ2-7; D gene: .; clone size: many; V gene: TRBV28; CDR3 protein: CASSTNPQGSSYEQYF; CDR3 DNA: TGTGCCAGCAGCACCAATCCTCAGGGAAGCTCCTACGAGCAGTACTTC
J gene: TRBJ2-5; D gene: TRBD2; clone size: .; V gene: TRBV28; CDR3 protein: CASTRGVGETQYF; CDR3 DNA: TGTGCCAGCACCCGGGGGGTTGGGGAGACCCAGTACTTC
J gene: TRBJ2-3; D gene: TRBD1; clone size: .; V gene: TRBV13; CDR3 protein: CASSLGTGIADTQYF; CDR3 DNA: TGTGCCAGCAGCTTAGGGACAGGGATAGCAGATACGCAGTATTTT
J gene: TRBJ2-5; D gene: TRBD2; clone size: .; V gene: TRBV6-5; CDR3 protein: CASSSSGGALRTQYF; CDR3 DNA: TGTGCCAGCAGTAGTAGCGGGGGCGCATTGAGGACCCAGTACTTC
J gene: TRBJ1-2; D gene: .; clone size: .; V gene: TRBV5-1; CDR3 protein: CASSMGPGQALGGYTF; CDR3 DNA: TGCGCCAGCAGCATGGGCCCGGGACAAGCTCTTGGGGGCTACACCTTC
J gene: TRBJ2-5; D gene: .; clone size: .; V gene: TRBV20-1; CDR3 protein: CSASDPNQETQYF; CDR3 DNA: TGCAGTGCTAGTGACCCTAACCAAGAGACCCAGTACTTC
J gene: TRBJ1-2; D gene: TRBD1; clone size: .; V gene: TRBV27; CDR3 protein: CASRPGTGTQGYGYTF; CDR3 DNA: TGTGCCAGCAGACCCGGGACAGGTACACAGGGGTATGGCTACACCTTC
J gene: TRBJ1-1; D gene: .; clone size: .; V gene: TRBV2; CDR3 protein: CASKTQGSTEAFF; CDR3 DNA: TGTGCCAGCAAAACACAAGGGAGCACTGAAGCTTTCTTT
J gene: TRBJ2-2; D gene: .; clone size: .; V gene: TRBV21-1; CDR3 protein: CASSKVTSGNTGELFF; CDR3 DNA: TGTGCCAGCAGCAAAGTAACTAGCGGGAACACCGGGGAGCTGTTTTTT
J gene: TRBJ1-2; D gene: TRBD1; clone size: .; V gene: TRBV5-5; CDR3 protein: CASSFDREETF; CDR3 DNA: TGTGCCAGCAGCTTCGACAGGGAAGAGACCTTC
J gene: TRBJ1-1; D gene: TRBD1; clone size: .; V gene: TRBV5-1; CDR3 protein: CASSPRQGPFSTEAFF; CDR3 DNA: TGCGCCAGCAGCCCTAGACAGGGGCCCTTTAGCACTGAAGCTTTCTTT
J gene: TRBJ1-1; D gene: .; clone size: .; V gene: TRBV19; CDR3 protein: CASSLGGRTEAFF; CDR3 DNA: TGTGCCAGTAGCCTCGGTGGGAGGACTGAAGCTTTCTTT
J gene: TRBJ1-3; D gene: .; clone size: .; V gene: TRBV5-1; CDR3 protein: CASSKHTVRGNF; CDR3 DNA: TGCGCCAGCAGCAAACACACAGTTCGGGGAAATTTT
J gene: TRBJ2-1; D gene: TRBD2; clone size: .; V gene: TRBV11-2; CDR3 protein: CASSSRGGGTRGSYNEQFF; CDR3 DNA: TGTGCCAGCAGCTCCCGGGGGGGTGGCACCCGCGGCTCCTACAATGAGCAGTTCTTC
J gene: TRBJ1-2; D gene: .; clone size: .; V gene: TRBV24-1; CDR3 protein: CATSDRTDDGYTF; CDR3 DNA: TGTGCCACCAGTGATCGGACAGATGATGGCTACACCTTC